This passage covers 3 T cell receptor beta chains from one sample sequenced in a study of OX40 agonist ivuxolimab in advanced cancers. Some clones are missing from TCRdb's copy, which holds only in-frame ones; the method was immunoSEQ multiplex PCR. The data show about 2,100 clones, roughly 77% seen once. The specimen was CD4+ or CD8+ T cells sorted from blood, collected in a trial of the OX40 agonist ivuxolimab. These receptors all stem from an adult with an advanced solid tumor such as melanoma, head and neck, liver or kidney cancer.

The chain recombines TRBV29-1 with TRBJ1-3, with D perhaps matching TRBD1 (5 bases). V lost 3 bases to trimming and J lost 4 bases, with 10 bases between them. The CDR3 sequence is 13 residues long. CDR1 is SQVTM and CDR2 is ANQGSEA in the germline V gene. CDR3: CSVDTGSGNTIYF. CDR3 nucleotides: TGCAGCGTTGATACAGGATCCGGAAACACCATATATTTT.

The chain has TRBV6-9 and TRBJ2-1; D is tentatively TRBD1 or TRBD2 (5 bases each). V was cut by 3 bases and J by 7 bases, with 19 bases left in between. The germline CDR1 and CDR2 sequences are MNHGY and SVAAGI. CDR3 size: 16 residues. CDR3 DNA sequence: TGTGCCAGCAGTTACTCCCCACGGACACTAGGTAATGAGCAGTTCTTC. This gives the protein CASSYSPRTLGNEQFF.

The chain employs TRBV6-9 and TRBJ1-5, with D uncertain. Germline CDR1 and CDR2: MNHGY and SVAAGI. This CDR3 contains 13 residues. V was pared by 5 bases and J by 7 bases, with 12 bases between. CDR3 sequence reads: CASSEEKRQPQHF. DNA of the CDR3: TGTGCCAGCAGTGAAGAGAAGAGGCAGCCCCAGCATTTT.